These 19 T cell receptor beta chains came from one sample sequenced in a study of OX40 agonist ivuxolimab in advanced cancers. Method: immunoSEQ multiplex PCR; TCRdb's copy keeps in-frame clones and lacks some. The sample comprises roughly 95,000 clones, around 86% of which are singletons, and around 2% rests with the top ten. The material sequenced was CD4+ or CD8+ T cells sorted from blood, taken in a trial of the OX40 agonist ivuxolimab. The source of these receptors is an adult with an advanced solid tumor such as melanoma, head and neck, liver or kidney cancer.

For the CDR3, the DNA is TGTGCCAGCAGCCCACCGGGACAGGGGTCCTACGAGCAGTACTTC. Its translation is CASSPPGQGSYEQYF. The chain recombines TRBV14 with TRBJ2-7; TRBD1 agrees at 10 bases. With V trimmed by 4 bases and J by 1 base, 4 bases remained unmatched. The CDR3 has 15 residues. Germline CDR1 and CDR2: SGHDN and FVKESK.

The DNA for the CDR3 is TGTGCCAGCAGCTTTCGTAGCGGCACCTACGAGCAGTACTTC. Protein: CASSFRSGTYEQYF. The chain employs TRBV7-9 and TRBJ2-7; D may be TRBD2 (6 bases). The CDR3 length is 14 residues. Germline CDR1 reads SEHNR; CDR2 reads FQNEAQ (reference sequence). V was clipped by 3 bases and J by 2 bases, with 11 bases between them.

V is TRBV28 and J is TRBJ2-5; D not certain. The length of the CDR3 is 14 residues. Germline CDR1 MDHEN, CDR2 SYDVKM. Trimming removed 5 bases at V and 4 bases at J, with 14 bases between. The chain's CDR3 is CASSLTQLRETQYF. DNA for the CDR3: TGTGCCAGCAGTCTTACTCAACTCAGAGAGACCCAGTACTTC.

This rearrangement joins TRBV30 to TRBJ2-7; TRBD1 matches at 7 bases. V lost 7 bases to trimming and J lost 2 bases; unmatched junction nucleotides: 11. The CDR3 contains 14 residues. Germline V gives CDR1 GTSNPN, CDR2 SVGIG (reference sequence). The CDR3 is CASINRDSAYEQYF. The CDR3 DNA reads TGTGCCTCGATCAACCGGGACAGCGCCTACGAGCAGTACTTC.

V gene TRBV18 combines with J gene TRBJ2-5, with 7 bases lining up with TRBD2. CDR3 size: 16 residues. The V segment lost 3 bases and the J segment 4 bases; nucleotides outside the gene matches: 11. Germline V gene data show CDR1 as KGHSH and CDR2 as LQKENI. The CDR3 region is CASSPSLAAEGETQYF. CDR3 sequence (DNA): TGTGCCAGCTCACCTTCTCTAGCGGCCGAGGGAGAGACCCAGTACTTC.

This clone is a singleton in its sample. The chain links TRBV18 to TRBJ2-4; D is uncertain. Germline V CDR1 and CDR2: KGHSH, LQKENI. This CDR3 has 15 amino acids. V lost 6 bases and J lost 1, with 13 bases in between. The CDR3 loop reads CASSHPATAKNIQYF. The CDR3 DNA sequence: TGTGCCAGCTCTCACCCCGCCACGGCCAAAAACATTCAGTACTTC.

The gene calls are TRBV5-1 and TRBJ2-7; possibly TRBD1 for D (6 bases). The CDR3 runs 15 residues. From germline, CDR1 is SGHRS and CDR2 YFSETQ. The V gene lost 4 bases and the J gene lost 2 bases, with 16 bases spanning the gap. Written as DNA, the CDR3 is TGCGCCAGCAGCGATACAGGGATAGGCGCCTACGAGCAGTACTTC. Translated, it gives CASSDTGIGAYEQYF. The variable domain in full, completed from reference TRBV5-1 and TRBJ2-7, reads KAGVTQTPRYLIKTRGQQVTLSCSPISGHRSVSWYQQTPGQGLQFLFEYFSETQRNKGNFPGRFSGRQFSNSRSEMNVSTLELGDSALYLCASSDTGIGAYEQYFGPGTRLTVT.

This rearrangement joins TRBV18 to TRBJ2-6; 9 nucleotides align to TRBD1. The ends lost 4 bases at V and 0 bases at J; junction bases unmatched: 10. Looked up from germline, CDR1 is KGHSH and CDR2 is LQKENI. The CDR3 consists of 19 residues. CDR3 residues: CASSLQRTGVVSGANVLTF. The CDR3 DNA reads as TGTGCCAGCTCACTCCAAAGGACAGGGGTCGTCTCTGGGGCCAACGTCCTGACTTTC.

The chain uses TRBV6-1 and TRBJ2-5; a possible D gene is TRBD1 (6 bases). The length of the CDR3 is 12 residues. Germline CDR1 reads MNHNS; CDR2 reads SASEGT. Trimming left V 4 bases short and J 5 bases short, with 8 bases between. The CDR3 sequence is CASSAGVETQYF. DNA of the CDR3: TGTGCCAGCAGTGCAGGGGTGGAGACCCAGTACTTC.

The rearrangement links TRBV5-4 to TRBJ2-3, with 12 bases aligning to TRBD2. V gave up 5 bases and J gave up 1 base; unmatched junction bases: 5. CDR1 and CDR2 (germline): SGHNT, YYREEE (reference sequence). The CDR3 consists of 16 residues. The CDR3 spells CASSFRLAGGTDTQYF. DNA for the CDR3: TGTGCCAGCAGTTTTAGACTAGCGGGAGGCACAGATACGCAGTATTTT.

The chain couples TRBV7-9 to TRBJ2-2; D is unclear. Deletions cut 4 bases from V and 1 base from J, with 7 bases between. Germline CDR1 and CDR2: SEHNR and FQNEAQ (reference sequence). The CDR3 is made up of 14 amino acids. The CDR3 spells CASSWTQNTGELFF. The CDR3 bases are TGTGCCAGCAGCTGGACGCAGAACACCGGGGAGCTGTTTTTT.

This chain joins TRBV18 and TRBJ2-7; 11 nucleotides agree with TRBD1. V shed 3 bases, J shed 5 bases, and the junction held 3 bases outside the gene matches. Germline V gene sequence: CDR1 KGHSH, CDR2 LQKENI. The CDR3 runs to 14 residues. The CDR3 DNA reads TGTGCCAGCTCACCGGGACAGGGGGGGAACGAGCAGTACTTC. Translated: CASSPGQGGNEQYF.

CDR3 protein: CAISDRDNSGNTIYF. CDR3 coding DNA: TGTGCCATCAGTGACAGGGACAACTCTGGAAACACCATATATTTT. The chain combines TRBV10-3 with TRBJ1-3; perhaps TRBD1 as D (6 bases). The V and J ends lost 3 bases and 0 bases respectively, with 9 bases between them. Per the germline V gene, CDR1 is ENHRY and CDR2 is SYGVKD. The CDR3 consists of 15 residues.

This rearrangement joins TRBV6-1 to TRBJ1-2; D is undetermined. CDR3 length: 12 amino acids. V lost 0 bases and J lost 3, with 2 bases in between. Per the germline V gene, CDR1 is MNHNS and CDR2 is SASEGT. For the CDR3, the DNA is TGTGCCAGCAGTGAAGCGGACTATGGCTACACCTTC. This encodes CASSEADYGYTF.

Comments on this clone: Other DNA sequences in this specimen translate into the identical CDR3. J is TRBJ1-5 and V is TRBV18; perhaps TRBD1 as D (5 bases). The CDR3 extends over 14 amino acids. Trimming removed 0 bases at V and 4 bases at J, with 7 bases between. The germline gives CDR1 KGHSH, CDR2 LQKENI. CDR3 amino acids: CASSPPGGNQPQHF. The CDR3 DNA reads TGTGCCAGCTCACCACCGGGGGGAAATCAGCCCCAGCATTTT.

CDR3 region: CASSSTGGGETQYF. Written as DNA, the CDR3 is TGTGCCAGCAGCTCGACAGGGGGCGGAGAGACCCAGTACTTC. The chain has TRBV11-2 and TRBJ2-5; 10 nucleotides agree with TRBD1. Germline loops: CDR1 SGHAT, CDR2 FQNNGV. This CDR3 comprises 14 residues. The V and J ends lost 4 bases and 4 bases, in that order; junction bases with no gene match: 3. Drawing the rest from reference TRBV11-2 and TRBJ2-5, the complete variable domain is EAGVAQSPRYKIIEKRQSVAFWCNPISGHATLYWYQQILGQGPKLLIQFQNNGVVDDSQLPKDRFSAERLKGVDSTLKIQPAKLEDSAVYLCASSSTGGGETQYFGPGTRLLVL.

The gene calls are TRBV5-1 and TRBJ2-3, with 8 bases matching TRBD2. Germline CDR1 SGHRS, CDR2 YFSETQ. CDR3 length: 15 residues. After removal of 1 base from V and 5 bases from J, the junction contained 6 bases not matched to a gene. The CDR3 loop reads CASSLQLAEGDTQYF. CDR3 sequence (DNA): TGCGCCAGCAGCTTGCAACTAGCGGAGGGAGATACGCAGTATTTT.

The chain links TRBV9 to TRBJ2-1, with 7 bases matching TRBD2. V shed 4 bases and J 5 bases; nucleotides not matched to a gene: 12. The V gene's germline CDR1 is SGDLS and CDR2 YYNGEE. This CDR3 spans 16 amino acids. The CDR3 region has the DNA TGTGCCAGCAGCTTAATTAGCGGGTTGTCCAACAATGAGCAGTTCTTC. It encodes CASSLISGLSNNEQFF.

This clone came up once. The chain is built from TRBV6-5 and TRBJ1-5; D uncertain. V was clipped by 0 bases and J by 5 bases, with 14 bases between them. Germline CDR1 and CDR2: MNHEY and SVGAGI. The CDR3 spans 16 residues. CDR3 nucleotides: TGTGCCAGCAGTTACTCGACGAGAGGGTGGGATCAGCCCCAGCATTTT. This codes for CASSYSTRGWDQPQHF.